These 6 T cell receptor beta chains were sequenced from one sample in a study of OX40 agonist ivuxolimab in advanced cancers. Using immunoSEQ multiplex PCR, the repertoire was profiled, and TCRdb retains in-frame clones only, with some absent. The sample shows some 83,000 clones, around 86% of them seen only once. Sequenced here: CD4+ or CD8+ T cells sorted from blood, sampled in a trial of the OX40 agonist ivuxolimab. The receptors stem from an adult with an advanced solid tumor such as melanoma, head and neck, liver or kidney cancer.

This clone occurred once. The chain combines TRBV6-5 with TRBJ1-6; a possible D gene is TRBD1 (5 bases). Deletions cut 4 bases from V and 7 bases from J, with 11 bases between. Germline V gene data show CDR1 as MNHEY and CDR2 as SVGAGI. The CDR3 totals 14 residues. CDR3 sequence: CASSSLGGNSPLHF. CDR3 sequence (DNA): TGTGCCAGCAGTTCATTGGGGGGGAATTCACCCCTCCACTTT.

The chain is built from TRBV5-1 and TRBJ1-1, with D uncertain. Germline V lookup: CDR1 SGHRS, CDR2 YFSETQ. The CDR3 is made up of 12 amino acids. Trimming removed 4 bases from V and 5 bases from J, with 9 bases in between. The CDR3 region has the DNA TGCGCCAGCAGCACGTTTGGGACTGAAGCTTTCTTT. Amino acid sequence: CASSTFGTEAFF.

The genes are TRBV18 and TRBJ1-3, with a tentative D call TRBD1 (5 bases). V lost 5 bases to trimming and J lost 3 bases, with 14 bases between them. The CDR3 runs to 15 residues. The germline gives CDR1 KGHSH, CDR2 LQKENI. The CDR3 loop is CASSGSRDYGNTIYF. The CDR3 DNA sequence: TGTGCCAGCTCAGGAAGCCGGGACTATGGAAACACCATATATTTT.

This clone was observed a few times. This chain joins TRBV11-1 and TRBJ1-2; D ambiguous. The CDR3 is made up of 13 amino acids. Germline V gives CDR1 SGHAT, CDR2 FQDESV (reference sequence). V lost 4 bases and J lost 7, with 13 bases in between. The DNA for the CDR3 is TGTGCCAGCAGCTCCTCGGTGACTACTGGCTACACCTTC. This gives the protein CASSSSVTTGYTF.

The V and J genes are TRBV4-3 and TRBJ1-1, with D maybe TRBD1 (5 bases). Trimming stripped 1 base from V and 5 bases from J, with 8 bases between. Germline V lookup: CDR1 LGHNA, CDR2 YSLEER. The CDR3 is 13 amino acids. The CDR3 DNA is TGCGCCAGCAGCCAAGTTGGGGGGACTGAAGCTTTCTTT. Protein: CASSQVGGTEAFF.

This chain connects TRBV5-4 to TRBJ1-6, with 8 bases matching TRBD1. The CDR3 sequence is 16 residues long. Germline lookup yields CDR1 SGHNT and CDR2 YYREEE (reference sequence). V lost 4 bases to trimming and J lost 8 bases; unmatched junction nucleotides: 11. DNA of the CDR3: TGTGCCAGCAGCCCCCAGCCAGACAGGGGATATTCACCCCTCCACTTT. Translating gives CASSPQPDRGYSPLHF.